Sequencing of this T cell receptor beta chain was carried out in a study of blood T cell repertoires in COVID-19. Germline CDR1 reads MGHDK; CDR2 reads SYGVNS. Between the trimmed V and J ends, which lost 5 bases and 0 bases, there was a span of 13 bases. CDR3 length: 16 residues. Per the authors' pipeline: Estimation of nucleated cell counts relied on the amplification of reference gene primers. The repertoire was sequenced with immunoSEQ multiplex PCR; TCRdb's copy has only in-frame clones and lacks some. Clone size and the V and J calls come from that table; the DNA yielded D and trimming. This sample carries tens of thousands of clones, roughly 90% of them seen once, and the ten largest clones take about 2.5%.

Source material: peripheral blood. The V gene is TRBV25-1, the J gene TRBJ2-2; D gene ambiguous. The receptor comes from a man aged 50 or older with acute or convalescent COVID-19. CDR3 in amino acids: CASSPFPSANTGELFF. CDR3 DNA sequence: TGTGCCAGCAGTCCCTTTCCAAGCGCGAACACCGGGGAGCTGTTTTTT.